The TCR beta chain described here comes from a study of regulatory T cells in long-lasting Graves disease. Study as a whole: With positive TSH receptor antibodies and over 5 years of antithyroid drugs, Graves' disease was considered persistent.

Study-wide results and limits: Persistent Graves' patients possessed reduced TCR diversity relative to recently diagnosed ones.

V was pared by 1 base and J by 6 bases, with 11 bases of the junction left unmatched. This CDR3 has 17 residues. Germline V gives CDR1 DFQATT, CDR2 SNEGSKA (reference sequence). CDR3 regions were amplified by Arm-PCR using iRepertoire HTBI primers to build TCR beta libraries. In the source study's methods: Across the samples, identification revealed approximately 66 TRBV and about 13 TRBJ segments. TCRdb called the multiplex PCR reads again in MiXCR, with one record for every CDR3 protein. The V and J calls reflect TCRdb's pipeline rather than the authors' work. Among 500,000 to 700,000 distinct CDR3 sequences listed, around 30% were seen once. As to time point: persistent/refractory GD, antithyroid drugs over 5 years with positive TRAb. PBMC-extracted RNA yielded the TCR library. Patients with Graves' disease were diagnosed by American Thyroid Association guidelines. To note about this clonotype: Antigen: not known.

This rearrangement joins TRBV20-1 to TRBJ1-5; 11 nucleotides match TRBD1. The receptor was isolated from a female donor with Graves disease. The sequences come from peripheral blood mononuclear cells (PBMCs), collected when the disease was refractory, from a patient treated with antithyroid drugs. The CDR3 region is CSARGTGGIPVGQPQHF. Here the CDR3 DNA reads TGCAGTGCTAGAGGGACAGGGGGCATCCCGGTGGGTCAGCCCCAGCATTTT.